This T cell receptor beta chain was sequenced during a study of regulatory T cells in long-lasting Graves disease. Arm-PCR of CDR3 regions and iRepertoire HTBI primers were the basis on which TCR beta libraries were built. TCRdb used MiXCR to reprocess the multiplex PCR reads, holding one entry per CDR3 protein. This sample yields roughly 320,000 distinct CDR3 sequences, of which roughly 17% are seen a single time; 25% to 30% belongs to the top ten. Germline assignment: CDR1 SNHLY and CDR2 FYNNEI. CDR3 size: 12 residues. V lost 3 bases and J 6 bases, leaving 8 bases between the germline ends. This clonotype has at least ten counts. Time point: newly diagnosed GD, antithyroid drugs for less than 3 months. Generation of the TCR library employed RNA extracted from PBMCs. These sequences were also reported in another study, on T cells in Graves' hyperthyroidism and ophthalmopathy.

The input for sequencing was peripheral blood mononuclear cells (PBMCs), taken at new diagnosis, from a patient treated with antithyroid drugs. The sequence was obtained from a man aged 40-50 years with Graves disease. The gene calls are TRBV2 and TRBJ1-1; no reliable D call. The DNA of the CDR3 is TGTGCCAGCAGTGATCGCAGATCTGAAGCTTTCTTT. It translates to CASSDRRSEAFF.